This T cell receptor (beta chain) appears in the sequencing data of a study of T-cell memory formation after mild COVID-19. Overall study: TCR clusters were mostly confined to one donor each. Overall study results and limits: Contracting clones from day 15 to 85 had balanced CD4/CD8; later expanders favoured CD4+. Detection of some responders pre-infection suggested pre-existing cross-reactive memory T cells participated. Shrinking CD4+ clones were chiefly CM and EM; CD8+ ones were chiefly EMRA.

The CDR3 has 15 amino acids. Germline CDR1 is MNHEY and CDR2 is SVGEGT. Trimming took off 5 bases at V and 3 bases at J, with 17 bases between the two ends. As regards this clonotype: The antigen is unknown.

TCRdb called the 5' RACE reads again in MiXCR, with one record for every CDR3 protein. The sample gives 350,000 or so distinct CDR3 sequences, roughly 20% of which show up once; over 20% is in the top ten. V and J are TRBV6-2 or TRBV6-3 and TRBJ2-7; D may correspond to TRBD1 or TRBD2 (5 bases each). Sequenced material: PBMCs or a T cell subset sorted from them (not recorded which). This TCR derives from a man younger than 35 who had mild COVID-19 (a few samples of this study predate the infection). Cell type and time point are not known. The CDR3 is CASSRDPRGYYEQYF. The CDR3 DNA reads TGTGCCAGCAGTCGGGACCCGAGGGGTTACTACGAGCAGTACTTC.